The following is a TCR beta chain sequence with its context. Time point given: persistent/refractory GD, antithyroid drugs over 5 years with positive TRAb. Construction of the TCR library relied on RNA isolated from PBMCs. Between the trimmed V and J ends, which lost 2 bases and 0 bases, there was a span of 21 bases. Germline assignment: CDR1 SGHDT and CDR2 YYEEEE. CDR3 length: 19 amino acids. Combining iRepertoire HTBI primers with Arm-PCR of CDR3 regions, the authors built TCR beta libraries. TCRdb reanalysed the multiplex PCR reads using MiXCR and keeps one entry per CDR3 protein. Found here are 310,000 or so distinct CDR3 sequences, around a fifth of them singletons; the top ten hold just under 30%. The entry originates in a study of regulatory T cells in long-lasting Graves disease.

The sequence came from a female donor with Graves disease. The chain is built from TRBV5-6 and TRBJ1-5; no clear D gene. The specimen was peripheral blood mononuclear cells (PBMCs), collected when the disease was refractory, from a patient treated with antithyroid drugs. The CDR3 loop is CASSLYAPEIIHSNQPQHF. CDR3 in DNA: TGTGCCAGCAGCTTATATGCCCCCGAGATCATTCATAGCAATCAGCCCCAGCATTTT.